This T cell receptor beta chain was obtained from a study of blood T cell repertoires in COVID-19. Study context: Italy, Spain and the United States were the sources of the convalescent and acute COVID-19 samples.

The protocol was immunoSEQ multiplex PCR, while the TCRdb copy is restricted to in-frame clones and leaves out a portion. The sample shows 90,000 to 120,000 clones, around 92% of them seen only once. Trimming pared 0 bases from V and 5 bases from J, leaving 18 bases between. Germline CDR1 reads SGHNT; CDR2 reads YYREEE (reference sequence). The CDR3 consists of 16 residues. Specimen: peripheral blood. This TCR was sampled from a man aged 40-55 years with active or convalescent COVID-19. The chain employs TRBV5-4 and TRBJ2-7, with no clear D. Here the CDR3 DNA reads TGTGCCAGCAGCTTGGGGCAGGTCTACAGAATCGACGAGCAGTACTTC. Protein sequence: CASSLGQVYRIDEQYF.